This is a list of T cell receptor beta chains from one sample in a study of cytomegalovirus exposure and HLA in healthy donors. Using immunoSEQ multiplex PCR, the repertoire was profiled, and TCRdb retains in-frame clones only, with some absent. Among around 130,000 clones, roughly 87% were seen once, and the ten largest hold around 0.51%. The material sequenced was PBMCs. These receptors were taken from a woman in her thirties or forties in good health and CMV-seronegative. Both conserved end residues are trimmed from each CDR3. Some rows mark clone size as missing; the rest say once, few, many or name a class of expanded clone.

CDR3aa | abundance | len | j_gene | v_gene
ASSLRTGGYGEKLF | . | 14 | TRBJ1-4 | TRBV7-2
AISESTVVGYT | . | 11 | TRBJ1-2 | TRBV10-3
ASSWPLGGRDTYEQY | . | 15 | TRBJ2-7 | TRBV28
ASSLPSSNEQF | . | 11 | TRBJ2-1 | TRBV7-8
ASSRRVEAVYTGELF | . | 15 | TRBJ2-2 | TRBV11-2
ASSLGAQETQY | few | 11 | TRBJ2-5 | TRBV11-3
ASSFGLAGADTQY | . | 13 | TRBJ2-3 | TRBV7-8
ASNPRWAQETQY | . | 12 | TRBJ2-5 | TRBV2
ASSSTTGREAF | . | 11 | TRBJ1-1 | TRBV7-9
ASRGTDSGNTIY | . | 12 | TRBJ1-3 | TRBV5-1
ASGDRTYGQDTQY | . | 13 | TRBJ2-3 | TRBV27
ASSPGGLAGRGTGTDTQY | once | 18 | TRBJ2-3 | TRBV5-1
ASSRDSLGYGYT | . | 12 | TRBJ1-2 | TRBV19
AWSLSYEQY | . | 9 | TRBJ2-7 | TRBV30
ASSLSEETQY | . | 10 | TRBJ2-5 | TRBV5-4
ASSWIAGELDEQF | . | 13 | TRBJ2-1 | TRBV11-3
ASSPRGGAGYEQY | . | 13 | TRBJ2-7 | TRBV27
ASGEPRVYGYT | . | 11 | TRBJ1-2 | TRBV6-1
ASSFAGAYEQY | . | 11 | TRBJ2-7 | TRBV11-2
ASRTGEGDTQY | . | 11 | TRBJ2-3 | TRBV21-1
ASSLMLDRGYEQY | . | 13 | TRBJ2-7 | TRBV27
ATSRDTGSGGYT | . | 12 | TRBJ1-2 | TRBV15
ASSSPPPSWGGETQY | . | 15 | TRBJ2-5 | TRBV7-9
ASSLGQGEKLF | . | 11 | TRBJ1-4 | TRBV5-1
ASSLQGSGELF | . | 11 | TRBJ2-2 | TRBV7-9
ASSLATRLVLSGEQY | . | 15 | TRBJ2-7 | TRBV7-9
ASSPPQGAPAGNTIY | . | 15 | TRBJ1-3 | TRBV5-6
SARRGDTQY | few | 9 | TRBJ2-3 | TRBV20-1
ASSRRGSSAQETQY | . | 14 | TRBJ2-5 | TRBV5-4
ASSLFTSGYT | . | 10 | TRBJ1-2 | TRBV28
ASSATGSSNQPQH | . | 13 | TRBJ1-5 | TRBV5-1